The 5 T cell receptor beta chains in this list originate from one sample, sequenced in a study of cytomegalovirus exposure and HLA in healthy donors. PCR employed 60 Vbeta and 13 Jbeta primers. Some clones are missing from TCRdb's copy, which holds only in-frame ones; the method was immunoSEQ multiplex PCR. The sample yields 100,000 to 150,000 clones, 80% seen once. Sequenced: PBMCs. Source of these receptors: a female donor in good health and CMV-seronegative.

The genes are TRBV28 and TRBJ1-4, with 9 bases fitting TRBD1. The germline gives CDR1 MDHEN, CDR2 SYDVKM. With 2 bases clipped from V and 7 bases from J, the junction kept 8 bases outside the gene matches. The CDR3 has 16 residues. The CDR3 region has the DNA TGTGCCAGCAGTTTAGGGCCGGGACAGGGCGGTGAAAAACTGTTTTTT. It translates to CASSLGPGQGGEKLFF.

This rearrangement joins TRBV18 to TRBJ1-1, with D possibly TRBD1 on 5 matching bases. The CDR3 is made up of 14 amino acids. Trimming shortened V by 5 bases and J by 1 base, and 11 bases separated the two germline ends. In germline, CDR1 is KGHSH, CDR2 LQKENI. The CDR3 region is CASSWDGGNTEAFF. CDR3 bases: TGTGCCAGCTCATGGGACGGGGGGAACACTGAAGCTTTCTTT.

This chain links TRBV12-2 with TRBJ2-1; the table's D gene call, TRBD2, was not cross checked with the DNA. TRBV12-2 is marked as a pseudogene. The CDR3 covers 19 residues. CDR3 amino acids: CASRLGGLAGGRPYNEQFF. Written as DNA, the CDR3 is TGTGCAAGTCGCTTAGGTGGACTAGCGGGAGGGAGACCCTACAATGAGCAGTTCTTC.

V gene TRBV28 combines with J gene TRBJ2-7, with 9 bases identical to TRBD2. After removal of 6 bases from V and 4 bases from J, the junction contained 7 bases not matched to a gene. CDR1 is MDHEN, CDR2 SYDVKM, per germline. The CDR3 consists of 14 residues. The CDR3 region has the DNA TGTGCCAGCAGACCGGGACTAGCCTTTTACGAGCAGTACTTC. The encoded protein is CASRPGLAFYEQYF. The complete variable domain, with remaining parts taken from reference TRBV28 and TRBJ2-7, reads DVKVTQSSRYLVKRTGEKVFLECVQDMDHENMFWYRQDPGLGLRLIYFSYDVKMKEKGDIPEGYSVSREKKERFSLILESASTNQTSMYLCASRPGLAFYEQYFGPGTRLTVT.

This clone was seen a handful of times. Different DNA sequences within this sample yield the same CDR3. The rearrangement uses TRBV5-6 and TRBJ1-1; the D is unclear. The germline V and J ends were trimmed by 2 bases and 0 bases, with 5 bases remaining between them. CDR3 length: 13 residues. The V gene's germline CDR1 is SGHDT and CDR2 YYEEEE. The CDR3 DNA is TGTGCCAGCAGCTTTTCTGTGAACACTGAAGCTTTCTTT. This sequence encodes CASSFSVNTEAFF.